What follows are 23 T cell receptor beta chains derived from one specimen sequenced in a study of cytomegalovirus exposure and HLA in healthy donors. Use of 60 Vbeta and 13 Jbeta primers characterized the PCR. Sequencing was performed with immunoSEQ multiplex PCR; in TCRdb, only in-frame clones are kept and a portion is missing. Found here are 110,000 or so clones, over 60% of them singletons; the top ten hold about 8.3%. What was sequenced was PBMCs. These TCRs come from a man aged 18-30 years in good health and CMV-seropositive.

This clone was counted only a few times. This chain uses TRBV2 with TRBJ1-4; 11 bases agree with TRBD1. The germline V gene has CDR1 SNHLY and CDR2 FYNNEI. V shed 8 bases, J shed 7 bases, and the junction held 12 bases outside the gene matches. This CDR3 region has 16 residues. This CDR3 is CASGGQGGLVSEKLFF. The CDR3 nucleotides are TGTGCCAGCGGGGGACAGGGGGGCTTGGTATCTGAAAAACTGTTTTTT.

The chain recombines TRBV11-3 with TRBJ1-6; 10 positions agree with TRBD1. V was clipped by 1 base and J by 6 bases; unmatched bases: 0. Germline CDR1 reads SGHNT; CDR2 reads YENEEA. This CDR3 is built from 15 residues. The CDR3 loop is CASSLGTGGNSPLHF. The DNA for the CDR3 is TGTGCCAGCAGCTTAGGGACAGGGGGTAATTCACCCCTCCACTTT.

CDR3 sequence (DNA): TGTGCCAGCAGCTCCCCAGACAGGGTACACGAGCAGTACTTC. Amino acid sequence: CASSSPDRVHEQYF. This chain connects TRBV9 to TRBJ2-7; 7 nucleotides align to TRBD1. The V gene's germline CDR1 is SGDLS and CDR2 YYNGEE. There are 14 residues in the CDR3. With 4 bases clipped from V and 5 bases from J, the junction kept 9 bases outside the gene matches. Together with reference TRBV9 and TRBJ2-7, the CDR3 gives the full variable domain: DSGVTQTPKHLITATGQRVTLRCSPRSGDLSVYWYQQSLDQGLQFLIQYYNGEERAKGNILERFSAQQFPDLHSELNLSSLELGDSALYFCASSSPDRVHEQYFGPGTRLTVT.

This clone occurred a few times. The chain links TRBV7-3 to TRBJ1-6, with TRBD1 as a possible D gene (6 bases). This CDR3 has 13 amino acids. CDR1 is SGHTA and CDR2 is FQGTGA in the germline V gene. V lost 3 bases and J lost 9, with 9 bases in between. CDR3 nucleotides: TGTGCCAGCAGCTTGGGGGGGCTTTCACCCCTCCACTTT. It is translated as CASSLGGLSPLHF.

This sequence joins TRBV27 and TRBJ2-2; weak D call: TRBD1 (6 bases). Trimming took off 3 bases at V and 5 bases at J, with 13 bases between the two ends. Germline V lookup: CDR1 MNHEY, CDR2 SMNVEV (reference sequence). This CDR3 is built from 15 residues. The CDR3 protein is CASSLWTAGTGELFF. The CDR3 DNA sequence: TGTGCCAGCAGTTTGTGGACAGCCGGAACCGGGGAGCTGTTTTTT.

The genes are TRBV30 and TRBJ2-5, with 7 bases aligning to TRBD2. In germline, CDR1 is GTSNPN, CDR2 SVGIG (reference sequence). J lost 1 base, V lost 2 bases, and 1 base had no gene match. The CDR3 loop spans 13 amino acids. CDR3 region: CAWSRGVQETQYF. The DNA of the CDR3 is TGTGCCTGGAGTCGGGGGGTCCAAGAGACCCAGTACTTC.

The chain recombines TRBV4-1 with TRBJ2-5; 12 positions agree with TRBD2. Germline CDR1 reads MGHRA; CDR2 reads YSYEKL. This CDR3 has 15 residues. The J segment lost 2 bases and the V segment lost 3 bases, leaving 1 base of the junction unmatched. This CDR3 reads CASSQTSGGQETQYF. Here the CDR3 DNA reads TGCGCCAGCAGCCAGACTAGCGGGGGACAAGAGACCCAGTACTTC.

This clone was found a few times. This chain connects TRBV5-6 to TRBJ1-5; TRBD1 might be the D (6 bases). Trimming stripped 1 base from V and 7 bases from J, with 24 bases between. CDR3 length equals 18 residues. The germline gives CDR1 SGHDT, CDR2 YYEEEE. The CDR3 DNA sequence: TGTGCCAGCAGCTTGAGTAGCAGGGGCCCAAGGGGGAACCAGCCCCAGCATTTT. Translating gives CASSLSSRGPRGNQPQHF.

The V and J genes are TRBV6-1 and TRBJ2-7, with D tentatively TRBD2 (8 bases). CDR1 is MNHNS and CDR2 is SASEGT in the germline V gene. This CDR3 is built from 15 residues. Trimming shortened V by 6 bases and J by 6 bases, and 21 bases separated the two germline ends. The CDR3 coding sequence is TGTGCCAGCAGGCAGGGGGGCGGGGGGCAGGGCGAGCAGTACTTC. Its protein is CASRQGGGGQGEQYF.

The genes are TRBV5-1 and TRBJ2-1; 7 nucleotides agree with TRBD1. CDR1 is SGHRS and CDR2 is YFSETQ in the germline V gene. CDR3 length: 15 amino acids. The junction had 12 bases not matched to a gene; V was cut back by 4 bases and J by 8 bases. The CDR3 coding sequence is TGCGCCAGCAGCCAGACAGGGCACCACCTAGATGAGCAGTTCTTC. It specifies CASSQTGHHLDEQFF.

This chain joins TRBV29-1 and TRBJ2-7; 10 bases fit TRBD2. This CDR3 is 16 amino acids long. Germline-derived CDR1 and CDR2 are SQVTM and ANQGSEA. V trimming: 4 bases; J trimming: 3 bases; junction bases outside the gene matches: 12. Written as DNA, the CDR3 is TGCAGCGTTGGCGGAGCTAGCGGGGGCCCCCACTACGAGCAGTACTTC. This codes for CSVGGASGGPHYEQYF.

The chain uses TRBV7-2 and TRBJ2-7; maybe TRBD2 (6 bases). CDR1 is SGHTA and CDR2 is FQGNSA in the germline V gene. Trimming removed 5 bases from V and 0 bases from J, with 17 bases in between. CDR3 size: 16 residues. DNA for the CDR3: TGTGCCAGCAGCGTGAGAAGCGGGCCCAGCTCCTACGAGCAGTACTTC. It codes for CASSVRSGPSSYEQYF.

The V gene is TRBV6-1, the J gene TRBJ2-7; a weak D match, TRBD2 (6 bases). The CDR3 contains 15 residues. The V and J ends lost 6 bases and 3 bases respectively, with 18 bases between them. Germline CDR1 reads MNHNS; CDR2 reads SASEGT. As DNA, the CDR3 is TGTGCCAGCAGGATCCTTGCGGGGAGGCACTACGAGCAGTACGTC. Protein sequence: CASRILAGRHYEQYV.

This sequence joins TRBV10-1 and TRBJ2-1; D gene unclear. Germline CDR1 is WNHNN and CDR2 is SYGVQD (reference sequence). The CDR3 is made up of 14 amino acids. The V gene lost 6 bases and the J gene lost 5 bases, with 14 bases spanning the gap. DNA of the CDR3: TGCGCCAGCAGACGGTCTTCTATGAACAATGAGCAGTTCTTC. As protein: CASRRSSMNNEQFF.

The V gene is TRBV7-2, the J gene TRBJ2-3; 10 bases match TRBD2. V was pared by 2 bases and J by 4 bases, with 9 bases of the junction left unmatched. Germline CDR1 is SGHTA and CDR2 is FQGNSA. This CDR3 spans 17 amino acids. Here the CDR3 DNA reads TGTGCCAGCAGCTTAACCAGCGGGGGGGCCTTAGCAGATACGCAGTATTTT. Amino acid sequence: CASSLTSGGALADTQYF.

CDR3 in DNA: TGTGCCAGCAGCCCCGGACAGGGAAACTATGGCTACACCTTC. It codes for CASSPGQGNYGYTF. The V and J genes are TRBV7-9 and TRBJ1-2; 8 nucleotides agree with TRBD1. Per the germline V gene, CDR1 is SEHNR and CDR2 is FQNEAQ (reference sequence). The CDR3 extends over 14 amino acids. J lost 2 bases, V lost 5 bases, and 4 bases had no gene match. Filled out from reference TRBV7-9 and TRBJ1-2, the complete variable domain reads DTGVSQNPRHKITKRGQNVTFRCDPISEHNRLYWYRQTLGQGPEFLTYFQNEAQLEKSRLLSDRFSAERPKGSFSTLEIQRTEQGDSAMYLCASSPGQGNYGYTFGSGTRLTVV.

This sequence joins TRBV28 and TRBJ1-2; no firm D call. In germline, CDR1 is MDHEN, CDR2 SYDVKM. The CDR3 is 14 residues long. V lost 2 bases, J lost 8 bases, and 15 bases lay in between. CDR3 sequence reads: CASSLPGPQRGYTF. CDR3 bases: TGTGCCAGCAGTTTACCCGGGCCCCAGCGGGGCTACACCTTC.

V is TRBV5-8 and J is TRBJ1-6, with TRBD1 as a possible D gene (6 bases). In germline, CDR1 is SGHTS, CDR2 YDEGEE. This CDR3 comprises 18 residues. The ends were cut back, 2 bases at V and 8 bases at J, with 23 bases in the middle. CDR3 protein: CASSLEGERLLRHSPLHF. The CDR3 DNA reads TGTGCCAGCAGCTTAGAGGGGGAACGCCTCCTTCGCCATTCACCCCTCCACTTT.

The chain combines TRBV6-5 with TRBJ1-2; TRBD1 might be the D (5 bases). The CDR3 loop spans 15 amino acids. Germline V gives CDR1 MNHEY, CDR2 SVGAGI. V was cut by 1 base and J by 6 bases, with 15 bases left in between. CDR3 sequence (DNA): TGTGCCAGCAGTTACTTGTCTGGGGCAGGGAATGGCTACACCTTC. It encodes CASSYLSGAGNGYTF.

For the CDR3, the DNA is TGTGCCAGCAGTCAGGACACTGAGGGCAATCAGCCCCAGCATTTT. It yields the protein CASSQDTEGNQPQHF. V gene TRBV6-1 combines with J gene TRBJ1-5; the D gene is possibly TRBD1 (5 bases). Germline CDR1 reads MNHNS; CDR2 reads SASEGT. Trimming removed 5 bases from V and 2 bases from J, with 13 bases in between. The CDR3 runs to 15 residues.

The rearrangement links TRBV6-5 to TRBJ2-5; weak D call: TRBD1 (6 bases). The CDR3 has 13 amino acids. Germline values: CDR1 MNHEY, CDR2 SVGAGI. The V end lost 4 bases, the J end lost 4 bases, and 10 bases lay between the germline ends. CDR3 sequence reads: CASSSRGRETQYF. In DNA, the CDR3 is TGTGCCAGCAGTTCCAGGGGCAGAGAGACCCAGTACTTC.

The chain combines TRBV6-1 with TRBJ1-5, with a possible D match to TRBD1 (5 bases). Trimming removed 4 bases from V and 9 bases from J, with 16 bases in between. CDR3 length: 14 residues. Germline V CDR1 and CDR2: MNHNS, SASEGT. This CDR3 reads CASSGVTVEGPQHF. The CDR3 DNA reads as TGTGCCAGCAGTGGAGTGACAGTCGAAGGGCCCCAGCATTTT.

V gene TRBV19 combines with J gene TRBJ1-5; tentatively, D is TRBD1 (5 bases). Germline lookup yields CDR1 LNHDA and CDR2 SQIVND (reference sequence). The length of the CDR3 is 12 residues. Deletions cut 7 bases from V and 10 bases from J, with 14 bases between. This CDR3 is CASNQGGVPQHF. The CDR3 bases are TGTGCCAGTAATCAGGGAGGAGTCCCCCAGCATTTT.